The next 12 T cell receptor beta chains were all read from a single sample in a study of T cell changes during pregnancy in multiple sclerosis. Sequencing was performed with immunoSEQ multiplex PCR; in TCRdb, only in-frame clones are kept and a portion is missing. The sample holds 40,000 to 55,000 clones, around 93% seen once. The specimen was CD8+ T cells from peripheral blood mononuclear cells, collected in the second trimester of pregnancy. The receptors come from a female donor with multiple sclerosis, enrolled in a pregnancy study.

V and J are TRBV7-9 and TRBJ1-2, with D possibly TRBD1 on 6 matching bases. The CDR3 loop spans 15 amino acids. Germline assignment: CDR1 SEHNR and CDR2 FQNEAQ (reference sequence). DNA of the CDR3: TGTGCAGGAACGGCAGGGGTTTGGGTCCTCCATGGCTACACCTTC. Amino acid sequence: CAGTAGVWVLHGYTF.

V gene TRBV5-4 combines with J gene TRBJ2-7; 8 bases align to TRBD1. The CDR3 sequence is 14 residues long. The ends lost 4 bases at V and 3 bases at J; junction bases unmatched: 6. From germline, CDR1 is SGHNT and CDR2 YYREEE (reference sequence). CDR3 DNA sequence: TGTGCCAGCAGCCCGGACAGGGCCAGCTACGAGCAGTACTTC. Protein: CASSPDRASYEQYF.

The CDR3 reads CASSSVRGIEETQYF. The CDR3 DNA reads as TGTGCCAGCAGCTCGGTGAGGGGGATCGAGGAGACCCAGTACTTC. The V and J genes are TRBV6-5 and TRBJ2-5; possibly TRBD1 for D (6 bases). The V gene lost 6 bases and the J gene lost 5 bases, with 19 bases spanning the gap. Per germline, CDR1 MNHEY and CDR2 SVGAGI. The CDR3 covers 15 residues.

The CDR3 sequence is CASSYSSYTGELFF. The CDR3 DNA sequence: TGTGCCAGCAGTTACTCCAGTTACACCGGGGAGCTGTTTTTT. This rearrangement joins TRBV6-5 to TRBJ2-2; D remains ambiguous. Germline V gene lookup returns CDR1 MNHEY and CDR2 SVGAGI. CDR3 length equals 14 residues. V gave up 0 bases and J gave up 3 bases, with 5 bases separating them.

The CDR3 loop is CASTLRETGELFF. The CDR3 DNA reads TGTGCCAGCACCCTCAGGGAAACCGGGGAGCTGTTTTTT. J is TRBJ2-2 and V is TRBV7-9; tentative D call: TRBD1 (5 bases). The V and J ends lost 7 bases and 5 bases respectively, with 11 bases between them. The CDR3 consists of 13 residues. Germline loops: CDR1 SEHNR, CDR2 FQNEAQ (reference sequence).

The chain is built from TRBV27 and TRBJ1-1; TRBD1 is a possible D gene (5 bases). Trimming pared 1 base from V and 1 base from J, leaving 10 bases between. This CDR3 spans 15 amino acids. CDR1 and CDR2 (germline): MNHEY, SMNVEV (reference sequence). CDR3 in DNA: TGTGCCAGCAGTTTATTTCCGACAGAGAACACTGAAGCTTTCTTT. This encodes CASSLFPTENTEAFF.

This clone was detected a few times. This chain links TRBV16 with TRBJ1-1; no clear D gene. The CDR3 sequence is 13 residues long. V was clipped by 2 bases and J by 6 bases, with 10 bases between them. The germline gives CDR1 KGHSY, CDR2 FQNENV. The CDR3 loop reads CASSQATPAEAFF. CDR3 nucleotide sequence: TGTGCCAGCAGCCAAGCAACGCCGGCTGAAGCTTTCTTT.

The chain couples TRBV4-2 to TRBJ1-1; possible D gene TRBD1, 6 bases. From germline, CDR1 is LGHNA and CDR2 YNFKEQ. Between the trimmed V and J ends, which lost 3 bases and 4 bases, there was a span of 18 bases. The CDR3 spans 16 residues. CDR3 in amino acids: CASSQNQGSLGTEAFF. The CDR3 bases are TGTGCCAGCAGCCAGAACCAGGGGTCATTGGGCACTGAAGCTTTCTTT.

This chain links TRBV11-2 with TRBJ2-1, with 11 positions matching TRBD2. The CDR3 totals 15 residues. Germline V gene sequence: CDR1 SGHAT, CDR2 FQNNGV. V gave up 3 bases and J gave up 4 bases; unmatched junction bases: 2. For the CDR3, the DNA is TGTGCCAGCAGCTTGTCTAGCGGGGGGTACAATGAGCAGTTCTTC. Its protein product is CASSLSSGGYNEQFF.

The chain has TRBV27 and TRBJ2-1; D is perhaps TRBD1 (5 bases). The CDR3 has 15 amino acids. Germline CDR1 MNHEY, CDR2 SMNVEV (reference sequence). The germline V and J ends were trimmed by 2 bases and 5 bases, with 13 bases remaining between them. CDR3 nucleotide sequence: TGTGCCAGCAGTTTAGGTAACTACAGGAACAATGAGCAGTTCTTC. It codes for CASSLGNYRNNEQFF.

The CDR3 DNA reads TGTGCCAGCAGTTTATCGGGGGGGCAAGAGACCCAGTACTTC. Translation: CASSLSGGQETQYF. The genes are TRBV28 and TRBJ2-5; 8 bases align to TRBD2. The V gene's germline CDR1 is MDHEN and CDR2 SYDVKM. The trim removed 1 base at V and 2 bases at J, leaving 0 bases unmatched. This CDR3 spans 14 amino acids.

V usage is TRBV30 and J usage is TRBJ2-5, with TRBD1 as a possible D gene (6 bases). Germline loops: CDR1 GTSNPN, CDR2 SVGIG (reference sequence). V was pared by 1 base and J by 1 base, with 10 bases between. The CDR3 covers 14 residues. The CDR3 DNA reads TGTGCCTGGAGTGCCCACAGGGCCCAAGAGACCCAGTACTTC. It translates to CAWSAHRAQETQYF.